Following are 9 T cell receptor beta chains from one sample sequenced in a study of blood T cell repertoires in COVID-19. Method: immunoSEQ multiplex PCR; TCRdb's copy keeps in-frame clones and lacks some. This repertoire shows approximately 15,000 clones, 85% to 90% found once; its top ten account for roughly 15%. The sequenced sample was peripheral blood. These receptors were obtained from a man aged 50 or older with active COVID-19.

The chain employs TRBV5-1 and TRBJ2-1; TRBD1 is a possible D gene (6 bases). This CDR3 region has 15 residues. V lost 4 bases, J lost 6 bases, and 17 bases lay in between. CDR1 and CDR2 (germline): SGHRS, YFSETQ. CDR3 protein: CASSPVTGPSNEQFF. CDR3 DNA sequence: TGCGCCAGCAGCCCCGTGACAGGCCCCAGCAATGAGCAGTTCTTC.

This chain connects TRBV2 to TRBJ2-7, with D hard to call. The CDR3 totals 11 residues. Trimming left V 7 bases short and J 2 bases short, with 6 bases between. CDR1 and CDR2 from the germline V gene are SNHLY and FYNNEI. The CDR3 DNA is TGTGCCAGCAACCGGGCCTACGAGCAGTACTTC. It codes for CASNRAYEQYF.

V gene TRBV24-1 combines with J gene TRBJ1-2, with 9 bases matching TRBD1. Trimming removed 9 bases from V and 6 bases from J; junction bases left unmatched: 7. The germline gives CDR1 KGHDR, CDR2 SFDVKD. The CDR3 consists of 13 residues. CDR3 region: CATSDRGAHGYTF. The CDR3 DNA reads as TGTGCCACCTCTGACAGGGGGGCCCATGGCTACACCTTC.

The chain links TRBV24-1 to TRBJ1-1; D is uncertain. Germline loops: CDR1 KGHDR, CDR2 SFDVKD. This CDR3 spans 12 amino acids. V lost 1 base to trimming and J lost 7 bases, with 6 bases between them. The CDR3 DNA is TGTGCCACCAGTGATTTTCGGGGTGAAGCTTTCTTT. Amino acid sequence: CATSDFRGEAFF.

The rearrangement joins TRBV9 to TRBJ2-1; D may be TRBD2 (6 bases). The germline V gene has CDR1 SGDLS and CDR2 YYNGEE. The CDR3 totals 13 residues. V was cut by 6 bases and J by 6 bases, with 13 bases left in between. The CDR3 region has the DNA TGTGCCAGCACTCCTCGGACTACCAATGAGCAGTTCTTC. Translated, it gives CASTPRTTNEQFF. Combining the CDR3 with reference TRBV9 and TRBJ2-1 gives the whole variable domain DSGVTQTPKHLITATGQRVTLRCSPRSGDLSVYWYQQSLDQGLQFLIQYYNGEERAKGNILERFSAQQFPDLHSELNLSSLELGDSALYFCASTPRTTNEQFFGPGTRLTVL.

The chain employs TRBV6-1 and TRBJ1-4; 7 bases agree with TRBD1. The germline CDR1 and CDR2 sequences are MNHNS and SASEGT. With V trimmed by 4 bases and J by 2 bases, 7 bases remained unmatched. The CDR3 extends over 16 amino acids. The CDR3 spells CASSVRTGSTNEKLFF. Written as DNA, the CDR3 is TGTGCCAGCAGTGTGCGGACAGGATCCACTAATGAAAAACTGTTTTTT.

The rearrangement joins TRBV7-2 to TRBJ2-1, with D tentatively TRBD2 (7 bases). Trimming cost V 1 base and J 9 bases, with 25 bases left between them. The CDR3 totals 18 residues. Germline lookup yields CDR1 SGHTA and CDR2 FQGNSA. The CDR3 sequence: CASSLVGVGGGLPGEQFF. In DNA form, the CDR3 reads TGTGCCAGCAGCTTAGTCGGTGTTGGCGGGGGCCTACCCGGTGAGCAGTTCTTC.

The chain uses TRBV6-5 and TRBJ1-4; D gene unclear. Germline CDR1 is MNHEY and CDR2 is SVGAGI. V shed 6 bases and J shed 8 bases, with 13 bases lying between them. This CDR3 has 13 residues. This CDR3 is CASRSGKYEKLFF. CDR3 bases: TGTGCCAGCAGGAGCGGTAAATACGAAAAACTGTTTTTT.

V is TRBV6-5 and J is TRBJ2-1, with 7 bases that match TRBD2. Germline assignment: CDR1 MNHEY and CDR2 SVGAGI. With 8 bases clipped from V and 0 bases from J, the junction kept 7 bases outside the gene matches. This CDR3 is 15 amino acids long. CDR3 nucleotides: TGTGCCAGCCTTACCGGGAGGACCTCCTACAATGAGCAGTTCTTC. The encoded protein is CASLTGRTSYNEQFF.